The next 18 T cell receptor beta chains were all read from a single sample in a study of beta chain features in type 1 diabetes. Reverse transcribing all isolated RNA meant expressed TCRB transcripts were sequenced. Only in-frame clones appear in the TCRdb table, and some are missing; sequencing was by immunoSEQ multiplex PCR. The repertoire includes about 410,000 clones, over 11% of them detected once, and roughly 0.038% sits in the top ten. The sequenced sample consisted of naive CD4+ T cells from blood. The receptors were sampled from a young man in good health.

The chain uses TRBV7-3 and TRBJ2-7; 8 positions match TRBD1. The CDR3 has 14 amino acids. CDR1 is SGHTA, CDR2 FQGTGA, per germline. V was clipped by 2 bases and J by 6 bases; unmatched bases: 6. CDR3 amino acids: CASSLSPGQGEQYV. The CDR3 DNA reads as TGTGCCAGCAGCTTATCCCCCGGACAGGGCGAGCAGTACGTC.

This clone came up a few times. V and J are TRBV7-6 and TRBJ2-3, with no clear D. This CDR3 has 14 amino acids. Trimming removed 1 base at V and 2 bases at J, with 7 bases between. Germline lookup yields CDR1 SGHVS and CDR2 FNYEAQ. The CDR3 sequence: CASSLVGPTDTQYF. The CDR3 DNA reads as TGTGCCAGCAGCTTAGTTGGCCCCACAGATACGCAGTATTTT.

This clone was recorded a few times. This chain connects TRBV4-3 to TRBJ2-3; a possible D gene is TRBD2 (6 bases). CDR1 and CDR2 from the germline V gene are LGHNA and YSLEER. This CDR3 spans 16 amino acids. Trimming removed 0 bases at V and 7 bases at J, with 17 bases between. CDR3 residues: CASSQESAGKGYTQYF. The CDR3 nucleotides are TGCGCCAGCAGCCAAGAATCGGCGGGAAAGGGATATACGCAGTATTTT.

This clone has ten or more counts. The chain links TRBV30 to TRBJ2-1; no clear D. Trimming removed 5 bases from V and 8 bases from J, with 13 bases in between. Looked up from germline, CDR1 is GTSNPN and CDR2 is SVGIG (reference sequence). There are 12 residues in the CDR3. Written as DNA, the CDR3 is TGTGCCTGGGAACGTGGGTTCTATGAGCAGTTCTTC. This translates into CAWERGFYEQFF.

In DNA, the CDR3 is TGTGCCAGCAGCTTAAGTCCCCTCAAGGACGAGCAGTACGTC. Protein sequence: CASSLSPLKDEQYV. This chain connects TRBV7-8 to TRBJ2-7, with D unclear. Germline V lookup: CDR1 SGHVS, CDR2 FQNEAQ. The CDR3 has 14 amino acids. V lost 2 bases and J lost 5, with 13 bases in between.

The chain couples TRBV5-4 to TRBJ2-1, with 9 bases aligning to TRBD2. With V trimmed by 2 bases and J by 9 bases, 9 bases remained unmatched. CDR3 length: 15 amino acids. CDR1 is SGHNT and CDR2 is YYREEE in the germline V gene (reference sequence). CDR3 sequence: CASSFTAGGIGEQFF. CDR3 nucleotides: TGTGCCAGCAGCTTTACAGCGGGGGGTATCGGTGAGCAGTTCTTC.

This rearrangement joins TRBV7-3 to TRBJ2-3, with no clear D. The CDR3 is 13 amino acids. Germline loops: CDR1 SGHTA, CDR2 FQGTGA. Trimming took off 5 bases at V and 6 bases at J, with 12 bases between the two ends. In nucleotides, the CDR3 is TGTGCCAGCAGCCACTCATGGGTGGATACGCAGTATTTT. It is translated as CASSHSWVDTQYF.

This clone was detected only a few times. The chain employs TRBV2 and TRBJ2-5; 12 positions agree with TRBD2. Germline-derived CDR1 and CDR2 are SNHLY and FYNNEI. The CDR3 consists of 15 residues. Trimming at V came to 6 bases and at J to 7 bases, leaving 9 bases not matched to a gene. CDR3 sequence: CASRPSGGARGTQYF. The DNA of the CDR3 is TGTGCCAGCAGACCTAGCGGGGGGGCCCGTGGGACCCAGTACTTC.

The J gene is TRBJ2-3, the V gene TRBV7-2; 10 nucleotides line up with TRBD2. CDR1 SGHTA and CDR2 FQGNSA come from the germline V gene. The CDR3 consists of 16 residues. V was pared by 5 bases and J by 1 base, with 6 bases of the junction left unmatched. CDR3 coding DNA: TGTGCCAGCAGCACGAGACTAGCGGGCCGCACAGATACGCAGTATTTT. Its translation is CASSTRLAGRTDTQYF. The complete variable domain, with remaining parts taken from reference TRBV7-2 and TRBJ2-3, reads GAGVSQSPSNKVTEKGKDVELRCDPISGHTALYWYRQSLGQGLEFLIYFQGNSAPDKSGLPSDRFSAERTGGSVSTLTIQRTQQEDSAVYLCASSTRLAGRTDTQYFGPGTRLTVL.

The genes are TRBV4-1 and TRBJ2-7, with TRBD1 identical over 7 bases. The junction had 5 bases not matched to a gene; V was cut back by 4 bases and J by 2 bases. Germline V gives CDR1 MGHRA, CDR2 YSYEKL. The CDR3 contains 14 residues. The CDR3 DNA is TGCGCCAGCAGCCGAGGACAGGCTACCTACGAGCAGTACTTC. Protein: CASSRGQATYEQYF.

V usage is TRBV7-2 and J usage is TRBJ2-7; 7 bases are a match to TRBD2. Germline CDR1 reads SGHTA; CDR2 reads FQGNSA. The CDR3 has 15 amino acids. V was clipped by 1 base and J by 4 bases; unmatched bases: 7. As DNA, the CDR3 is TGTGCCAGCAGCTTAGTGGGGCTAGCGGCGTACGAGCAGTACTTC. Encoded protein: CASSLVGLAAYEQYF. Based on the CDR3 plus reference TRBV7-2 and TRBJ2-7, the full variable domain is GAGVSQSPSNKVTEKGKDVELRCDPISGHTALYWYRQSLGQGLEFLIYFQGNSAPDKSGLPSDRFSAERTGGSVSTLTIQRTQQEDSAVYLCASSLVGLAAYEQYFGPGTRLTVT.

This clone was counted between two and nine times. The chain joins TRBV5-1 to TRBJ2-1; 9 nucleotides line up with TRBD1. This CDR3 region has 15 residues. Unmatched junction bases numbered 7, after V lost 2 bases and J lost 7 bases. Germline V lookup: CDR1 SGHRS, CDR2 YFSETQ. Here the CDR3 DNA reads TGCGCCAGCAGCTTAGGGACAGGGATGTTTAATGAGCAGTTCTTC. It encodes CASSLGTGMFNEQFF.

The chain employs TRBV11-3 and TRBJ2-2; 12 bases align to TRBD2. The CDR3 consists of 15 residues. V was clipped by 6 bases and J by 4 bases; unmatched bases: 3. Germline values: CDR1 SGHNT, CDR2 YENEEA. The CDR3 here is CASRLAGGSTGELFF. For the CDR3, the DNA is TGTGCCAGCAGACTAGCGGGAGGCAGCACCGGGGAGCTGTTTTTT.

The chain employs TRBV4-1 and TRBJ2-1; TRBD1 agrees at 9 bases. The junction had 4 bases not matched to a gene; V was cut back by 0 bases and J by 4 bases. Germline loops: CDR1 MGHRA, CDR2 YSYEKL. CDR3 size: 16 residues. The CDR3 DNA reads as TGCGCCAGCAGCCAAGAGGGGACAGGGATTTACAATGAGCAGTTCTTC. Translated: CASSQEGTGIYNEQFF.

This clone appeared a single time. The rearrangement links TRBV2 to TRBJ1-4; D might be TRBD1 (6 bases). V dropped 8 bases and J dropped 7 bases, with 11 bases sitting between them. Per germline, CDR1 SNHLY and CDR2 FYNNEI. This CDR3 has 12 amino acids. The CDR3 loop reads CASEQGVEKLFF. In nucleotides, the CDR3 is TGTGCCAGCGAACAGGGAGTTGAAAAACTGTTTTTT.

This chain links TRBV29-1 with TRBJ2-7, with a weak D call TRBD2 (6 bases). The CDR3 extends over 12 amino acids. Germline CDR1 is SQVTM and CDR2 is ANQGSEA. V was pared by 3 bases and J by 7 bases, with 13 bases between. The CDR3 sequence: CSVDGLGGEQYV. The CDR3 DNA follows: TGCAGCGTTGATGGGCTGGGGGGAGAGCAGTACGTC.

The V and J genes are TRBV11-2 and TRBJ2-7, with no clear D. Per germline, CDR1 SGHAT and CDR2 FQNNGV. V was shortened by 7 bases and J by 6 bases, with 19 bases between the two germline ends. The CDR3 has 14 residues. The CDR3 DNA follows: TGTGCCAGCACGTTGCCGGGCCCGAACTCCGAGCAGTACGTC. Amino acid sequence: CASTLPGPNSEQYV.

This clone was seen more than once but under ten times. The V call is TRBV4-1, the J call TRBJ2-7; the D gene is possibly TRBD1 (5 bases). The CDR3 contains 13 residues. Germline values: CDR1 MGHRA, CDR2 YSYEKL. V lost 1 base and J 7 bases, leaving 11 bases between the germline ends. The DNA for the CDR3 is TGCGCCAGCAGCCAAGTAAAGGGGCAAGAGCAGTACTTC. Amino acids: CASSQVKGQEQYF.